The clone carrying this T cell receptor beta chain was seen only a few times. Its target is not known. TCRdb re-called the PCR reads through MiXCR, storing one row per CDR3 protein. In the table there are 490,000 or so distinct CDR3 sequences, over 20% of which are singletons. The entry originates in a study of molecular identifiers for immune sequencing clone quantification. Study summary: Replicate experiments took RNA from 20,000 or 100,000 naive CD8 cells, divided it five ways and sequenced four. Regarding the study as a whole: Highly expanded clones may be undercounted when identical TCR molecules share barcodes. Clones above 20 RNA copies contained over 98% of effector molecules and under 1% of naive molecules.

The CDR3 is 17 residues long. Germline V CDR1 and CDR2: SGHAT, FQNNGV. V lost 4 bases, J lost 3 bases, and 21 bases lay in between. RNA fractions of 10%, 30% or 50% and 20,000 to 1,000,000 sorted cells were the source of naive CD8 libraries. This sequence joins TRBV11-2 and TRBJ1-1; tentative D call: TRBD1 (6 bases). This receptor was identified in a human donor in good health. Some libraries in this study had Jurkat cell RNA spiked in. The sample was naive CD8+ T cells from blood, with Jurkat cell RNA spiked in. This sample's subset: FACS-sorted CD8+CD4-CCR7+CD45RA+ naive T cells. CDR3 amino acids: CASSSRSPPGVHTEAFF. CDR3 in DNA: TGTGCCAGCAGCTCCAGATCACCCCCAGGGGTGCACACTGAAGCTTTCTTT.